The clone carrying this T cell receptor beta chain has just one count. At one end the junction does not follow the germline gene, possibly because of a read error. The CDR3 extends over 15 amino acids. Germline V gene sequence: CDR1 SEHNR, CDR2 FQNEAQ (reference sequence). Repertoires were generated with immunoSEQ multiplex PCR, while TCRdb's copy carries only in-frame clones and drops some. The repertoire holds about 32,000 clones, with 70% to 80% as singletons. This record comes from a study of T cells in narcolepsy. The rearrangement links TRBV7-9 to TRBJ1-6, with TRBD1 matching 8 bases. Source material: CD45RA- memory CD4+ T cells from PBMCs. This sequence originates from a human donor with narcolepsy. The DNA of the CDR3 is TGTGCCAGCACCTTACTAGGACAGGGCAATTCACCCCTCCACTTT. Its protein product is CASTLLGQGNSPLHF.